The T cell receptor beta chain under discussion was sequenced for a study of control samples from healthy donors and cancer patients. This table comes from immunoSEQ multiplex PCR, and its TCRdb copy is limited to in-frame clones, with some not included. The data show roughly 120,000 clones, with approximately 90% seen just once and 15% to 20% held by the top ten. The germline CDR1 and CDR2 sequences are SQVTM and ANQGSEA. CDR3 length equals 11 residues. Trimming shortened V by 0 bases and J by 7 bases, and 6 bases separated the two germline ends. The TCR comes from a woman in her 50s in good health. The sample taken for sequencing was blood. The chain carries TRBV29-1 and TRBJ1-2; D gene unclear. The DNA of the CDR3 is TGCAGCGTTGAAGATTTGAGTGGCTACACCTTC. This gives the protein CSVEDLSGYTF.